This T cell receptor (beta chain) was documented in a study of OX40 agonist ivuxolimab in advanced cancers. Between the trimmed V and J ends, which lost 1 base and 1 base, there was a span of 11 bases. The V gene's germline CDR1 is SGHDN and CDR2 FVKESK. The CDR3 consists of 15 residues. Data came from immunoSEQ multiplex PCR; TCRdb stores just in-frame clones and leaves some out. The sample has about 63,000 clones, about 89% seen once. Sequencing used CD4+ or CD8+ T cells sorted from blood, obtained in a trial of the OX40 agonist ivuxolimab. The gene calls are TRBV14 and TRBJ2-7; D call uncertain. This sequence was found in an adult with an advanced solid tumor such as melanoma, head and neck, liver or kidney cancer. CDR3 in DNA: TGTGCCAGCAGCCAAGGTGGCAGCCGTTCCTACGAGCAGTACGTC. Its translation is CASSQGGSRSYEQYV.